The rows below give T cell receptor beta chains drawn from one sample of a study of somatic mutations in cytotoxic T cells in rheumatoid arthritis. The protocol was immunoSEQ multiplex PCR, while the TCRdb copy is restricted to in-frame clones and leaves out a portion. The sample yields some 18,000 clones, about three quarters seen once. The specimen was CD8+ T cells sorted from blood. Source of these receptors: an adult with rheumatoid arthritis. Both conserved end residues are part of each CDR3. The order of the fields is V gene, clone size, J gene, CDR3 length, CDR3 protein. Not every row has a clone size; where given, it reads once, few, many or a size class.

TRBV19	few	TRBJ2-7	15	CASRVADRGFYEQYF
TRBV27	.	TRBJ2-7	13	CASSGDSSYEQYF
TRBV6-1	.	TRBJ2-1	15	CASSENRQPHNEQFF
TRBV5-6	.	TRBJ2-1	14	CASSFGQLYNEQFF
TRBV10-1	.	TRBJ2-2	13	CASSERFTGELFF
TRBV4-1	.	TRBJ2-1	14	CASSQDYGYNEQFF
TRBV4-1	.	TRBJ2-7	15	CASSQFRDSSYEQYF
TRBV9	.	TRBJ2-2	13	CASSVGNTGELFF
TRBV7-2	.	TRBJ1-5	13	CASSLGRNQPQHF
TRBV30	.	TRBJ1-1	13	CAWIQGKNTEAFF
TRBV30	.	TRBJ1-1	11	CAWTVNTEAFF
TRBV10-3	.	TRBJ1-6	12	CATSERNSPLHF
TRBV7-6	.	TRBJ2-7	15	CASSLARATTYEQYF
TRBV5-4	.	TRBJ1-1	16	CASSLGLGVMNTEAFF
TRBV6-5	.	TRBJ2-7	14	CASSPQASSYEQYF
TRBV13	.	TRBJ2-5	14	CASSLRGDQETQYF
TRBV10-3	few	TRBJ1-1	12	CAISEGNTEAFF
TRBV5-6	.	TRBJ1-5	16	CASSFGGAYSNQPQHF
TRBV29-1	few	TRBJ2-7	11	CSVPRGHEQYF
TRBV7-9	few	TRBJ2-2	15	CASSNISQRTGELFF
TRBV19	.	TRBJ2-7	15	CASSMALADTYEQYF
TRBV29-1	.	TRBJ2-7	13	CSVTRDITDEQYF
TRBV5-1	few	TRBJ2-7	14	CASRLPGQTYEQYF
TRBV21-1	.	TRBJ2-7	20	CASSNLFRGLPVPCSYEQYF
TRBV9	.	TRBJ2-7	16	CASSPSGTEEPDEQYF
TRBV18	.	TRBJ2-7	12	CASSPGGNEQYF
TRBV7-9	.	TRBJ1-6	16	CASSLPGTGLNSPLHF
TRBV7-9	.	TRBJ2-3	17	CASTPLILAGDSDTQYF
TRBV11-2	.	TRBJ2-2	16	CASSLGQGANTGELFF
TRBV6-5	.	TRBJ1-1	12	CASRTGGTEAFF
TRBV30	.	TRBJ2-1	15	CAWSGALNLYNEQFF
TRBV7-8	.	TRBJ2-6	15	CASSPIWTGANVLTF
TRBV7-8	.	TRBJ1-5	15	CASSLVGGGNQPQHF
TRBV19	.	TRBJ2-2	11	CASSMSGELFF
TRBV6-5	.	TRBJ2-1	15	CASSYSGTGVSEQFF
TRBV18	few	TRBJ1-2	15	CASSPRYRVNYGYTF
TRBV11-2	.	TRBJ1-5	14	CASSLGPTLESQHF
TRBV27	.	TRBJ1-3	14	CASSLGGTGNTIYF
TRBV20-1	.	TRBJ2-7	11	CSARQGGEQYF
TRBV29-1	.	TRBJ2-3	13	CSVRPPYTDTQYF
TRBV28	few	TRBJ1-6	11	CASSFGGPLHF
TRBV15	few	TRBJ1-5	13	CATSEGSNQPQHF
TRBV6-1	.	TRBJ2-7	14	CASSEAIVGWEQYF
TRBV5-4	once	TRBJ2-7	12	CASSRGLNEQYF
TRBV7-8	once	TRBJ2-3	16	CASSTWTSGEADTQYF
TRBV19	.	TRBJ1-5	14	CASSGGGSNQPQHF
TRBV2	.	TRBJ1-1	13	CAGPRDPDGQAFF
TRBV29-1	.	TRBJ2-1	13	CSVDGLSYNEQFF
TRBV27	.	TRBJ1-2	17	CASSHPGGAGDPRGYTF
TRBV5-8	.	TRBJ1-2	14	CASSLGGQSYGYTF
TRBV5-1	.	TRBJ2-1	13	CASSPSSGNEQFF
TRBV30	.	TRBJ1-5	13	CAWTLGSNQPQHF
TRBV13	once	TRBJ2-2	14	CASSERQGSGELFF